These 28 T cell receptor beta chains originate from one sample sequenced in a study of blood T cell repertoires in COVID-19. Sequencing was performed with immunoSEQ multiplex PCR; in TCRdb, only in-frame clones are kept and a portion is missing. The sample lists some 290,000 clones; around 90% were seen once. Material: peripheral blood. All receptors derive from a woman aged 40 to 49 with COVID-19, enrolled during active disease.

A note on this clone: Additional DNA sequences in this sample encode the identical CDR3. J is TRBJ2-7 and V is TRBV5-6, with 11 bases that match TRBD1. This CDR3 has 14 residues. Per the germline V gene, CDR1 is SGHDT and CDR2 is YYEEEE. Trimming at V came to 2 bases and at J to 4 bases, leaving 2 bases not matched to a gene. CDR3 region: CASSLGQGAYEQYF. The CDR3 DNA sequence: TGTGCCAGCAGCTTAGGACAGGGGGCATACGAGCAGTACTTC.

This chain uses TRBV28 with TRBJ1-5; 8 bases match TRBD1. With 8 bases clipped from V and 6 bases from J, the junction kept 12 bases outside the gene matches. CDR1 is MDHEN, CDR2 SYDVKM, per germline. CDR3 length: 15 amino acids. The CDR3 sequence is CASLGGGQGSQPQHF. The CDR3 DNA reads as TGTGCCAGCCTGGGGGGTGGACAGGGCAGTCAGCCCCAGCATTTT.

The J gene is TRBJ2-7, the V gene TRBV12-3 or TRBV12-4; tentative D call: TRBD1 (5 bases). Trimming pared 2 bases from V and 0 bases from J, leaving 5 bases between. CDR3 length: 13 residues. The CDR3: CASSLQGSYEQYF. Here the CDR3 DNA reads TGTGCCAGCAGTTTACAGGGCTCCTACGAGCAGTACTTC.

This chain connects TRBV5-8 to TRBJ2-1; TRBD1 might be the D (5 bases). The CDR3 spans 13 residues. Per germline, CDR1 SGHTS and CDR2 YDEGEE. V was pared by 0 bases and J by 9 bases, with 10 bases between. CDR3 amino acids: CASSLVGRGEQFF. The CDR3 bases are TGTGCCAGCAGCTTGGTGGGGCGAGGTGAGCAGTTCTTC.

The rearrangement links TRBV12-5 to TRBJ1-1, with a possible D match to TRBD1 (5 bases). Trimming took 2 bases from V and 6 from J, leaving 16 bases between them. Germline CDR1 is LGHNT and CDR2 is FRNRAP. The CDR3 covers 15 residues. The CDR3 reads CASGLPTLRDSEAFF. The DNA of the CDR3 is TGTGCTAGTGGTTTGCCTACCCTCAGGGACTCTGAAGCTTTCTTT.

CDR3 DNA: TGTGCCACCAGTGATCCCAGTGGGCCAAACACTGAAGCTTTCTTT. Translation gives CATSDPSGPNTEAFF. The rearrangement links TRBV24-1 to TRBJ1-1; D is undetermined. Trimming cost V 3 bases and J 2 bases, with 12 bases left between them. The CDR3 totals 15 residues. Germline V CDR1 and CDR2: KGHDR, SFDVKD.

The CDR3 is CASSLRALAGKETQYF. CDR3 sequence (DNA): TGTGCCAGCAGCTTGAGGGCACTAGCGGGAAAAGAGACCCAGTACTTC. The chain links TRBV5-5 to TRBJ2-5; TRBD2 matches at 10 bases. The CDR3 has 16 amino acids. The V and J ends lost 1 base and 3 bases, in that order; junction bases with no gene match: 6. CDR1 SGHKS and CDR2 YYEKEE come from the germline V gene (reference sequence).

This chain uses TRBV28 with TRBJ1-2; D is perhaps TRBD1 (5 bases). The CDR3 is made up of 14 amino acids. With 5 bases removed from V and 4 bases from J, the gap between germline ends came to 14 bases. Germline loops: CDR1 MDHEN, CDR2 SYDVKM. The CDR3 sequence is CASSPPQGTYGYTF. DNA of the CDR3: TGTGCCAGCAGTCCCCCGCAGGGTACCTATGGCTACACCTTC.

The chain joins TRBV6-6 to TRBJ2-7, with TRBD1 matching over 12 bases. V lost 5 bases to trimming and J lost 1 base; unmatched junction nucleotides: 3. The CDR3 covers 15 residues. In germline, CDR1 is MNHNY, CDR2 SVGAGI (reference sequence). CDR3 amino acids: CASSPGQGASYEQYF. The CDR3 DNA reads as TGTGCCAGCAGTCCGGGACAGGGGGCATCCTACGAGCAGTACTTC.

This clone was found a few times. This sequence joins TRBV3-1 (or the pseudogene TRBV3-2) and TRBJ1-4; 10 bases map to TRBD1. The CDR3 covers 15 residues. The V and J ends lost 4 bases and 8 bases, in that order; junction bases with no gene match: 7. Germline lookup yields CDR1 LGHDT and CDR2 YNNKEL (reference sequence). CDR3 region: CASSRGTGVSEKLFF. The CDR3 bases are TGTGCCAGCAGCCGAGGGACAGGGGTCTCGGAAAAACTGTTTTTT.

The chain couples TRBV6-6 to TRBJ1-2, with no clear D. Per the germline V gene, CDR1 is MNHNY and CDR2 is SVGAGI (reference sequence). V lost 4 bases and J 4 bases, leaving 7 bases between the germline ends. The CDR3 is made up of 12 amino acids. CDR3 in DNA: TGTGCCAGCAGTTCTAGCGGCTATGGCTACACCTTC. Translating it yields CASSSSGYGYTF.

V is TRBV6-5 and J is TRBJ2-3, with TRBD1 identical over 7 bases. CDR3 length equals 15 residues. V shed 6 bases, J shed 1 base, and the junction held 7 bases outside the gene matches. Germline V CDR1 and CDR2: MNHEY, SVGAGI. The CDR3 DNA reads as TGTGCCAGCAGCCCCGACAGGGCGGGCACAGATACGCAGTATTTT. This translates into CASSPDRAGTDTQYF.

This clone was seen only once. This CDR3 is CASSLRQGGTEAFF. The CDR3 DNA is TGTGCCAGCAGTCTTAGACAGGGAGGCACTGAAGCTTTCTTT. This chain joins TRBV2 and TRBJ1-1, with 7 bases fitting TRBD1. The CDR3 has 14 residues. Trimming removed 5 bases from V and 4 bases from J; junction bases left unmatched: 7. Germline V gene sequence: CDR1 SNHLY, CDR2 FYNNEI.

The chain employs TRBV27 and TRBJ2-7; tentatively, D is TRBD1 (5 bases). In germline, CDR1 is MNHEY, CDR2 SMNVEV (reference sequence). V lost 3 bases and J lost 5, with 17 bases in between. The CDR3 is made up of 15 amino acids. For the CDR3, the DNA is TGTGCCAGCAGTTTCAGGCTTTATACAGGCCACGAGCAGTACTTC. Protein sequence: CASSFRLYTGHEQYF.

This clone has just one count. The V gene is TRBV5-1, the J gene TRBJ2-7; 7 bases are shared with TRBD1. Germline CDR1 reads SGHRS; CDR2 reads YFSETQ. This CDR3 comprises 15 residues. V trimming: 4 bases; J trimming: 0 bases; junction bases outside the gene matches: 7. The CDR3, as DNA: TGCGCCAGCAGCACCCGACAGGGCGGCTCCTACGAGCAGTACTTC. Protein sequence: CASSTRQGGSYEQYF.

Here the CDR3 DNA reads TGTGCCTGGAGTCGTCTGCAGGGACTAGCGGGAGGTGGGTACAATGAGCAGTTCTTC. It codes for CAWSRLQGLAGGGYNEQFF. The chain recombines TRBV30 with TRBJ2-1, with 15 bases fitting TRBD2. The CDR3 contains 19 residues. CDR1 and CDR2 (germline): GTSNPN, SVGIG (reference sequence). J lost 4 bases, V lost 2 bases, and 12 bases had no gene match.

The rearrangement joins TRBV7-3 to TRBJ1-1, with D maybe TRBD1 (6 bases). This CDR3 spans 15 amino acids. CDR1 and CDR2 from the germline V gene are SGHTA and FQGTGA. The V and J ends lost 1 base and 3 bases respectively, with 12 bases between them. CDR3 amino acids: CASSLMAGVYTEAFF. CDR3 in DNA: TGTGCCAGCAGCTTAATGGCAGGGGTGTACACTGAAGCTTTCTTT.

This chain joins TRBV7-8 and TRBJ1-4, with a tentative D call TRBD1 (5 bases). Per the germline V gene, CDR1 is SGHVS and CDR2 is FQNEAQ. The CDR3 loop spans 16 amino acids. With 1 base removed from V and 3 bases from J, the gap between germline ends came to 12 bases. CDR3 DNA: TGTGCCAGCAGCTTAGGGCGGACATACCCTAATGAAAAACTGTTTTTT. It translates to CASSLGRTYPNEKLFF.

This clone was found once. The chain recombines TRBV7-9 with TRBJ2-3; D ambiguous. V gave up 2 bases and J gave up 0 bases, with 3 bases separating them. CDR1 is SEHNR and CDR2 is FQNEAQ in the germline V gene (reference sequence). The CDR3 totals 13 residues. In DNA, the CDR3 is TGTGCCAGCAGCTTACTGAGCACAGATACGCAGTATTTT. Protein sequence: CASSLLSTDTQYF. The whole variable domain, remainder taken from reference TRBV7-9 and TRBJ2-3, is DTGVSQNPRHKITKRGQNVTFRCDPISEHNRLYWYRQTLGQGPEFLTYFQNEAQLEKSRLLSDRFSAERPKGSFSTLEIQRTEQGDSAMYLCASSLLSTDTQYFGPGTRLTVL.

The chain links TRBV7-8 to TRBJ1-1, with 7 positions matching TRBD1. The junction had 24 bases not matched to a gene; V was cut back by 2 bases and J by 3 bases. The CDR3 loop spans 21 amino acids. Germline V gives CDR1 SGHVS, CDR2 FQNEAQ. CDR3 sequence (DNA): TGTGCCAGCAGCTTACTAAAGAGTATTACAGGGGCGAGATCGAGGGACACTGAAGCTTTCTTT. Protein product: CASSLLKSITGARSRDTEAFF.

The J gene is TRBJ1-5, the V gene TRBV28, with D hard to call. The CDR3 is made up of 15 amino acids. Trimming left V 5 bases short and J 1 base short, with 12 bases between. Germline V gene sequence: CDR1 MDHEN, CDR2 SYDVKM. CDR3 in amino acids: CASSREDSSNQPQHF. CDR3 DNA: TGTGCCAGCAGTCGGGAGGATTCCAGCAATCAGCCCCAGCATTTT.

The V call is TRBV7-3, the J call TRBJ2-3, with TRBD2 identical over 9 bases. Germline loops: CDR1 SGHTA, CDR2 FQGTGA. V lost 2 bases to trimming and J lost 3 bases; unmatched junction nucleotides: 3. CDR3 length equals 15 residues. For the CDR3, the DNA is TGTGCCAGCAGCTTAGCGGGGGGGCCTACAGATACGCAGTATTTT. This sequence encodes CASSLAGGPTDTQYF. Filled out from reference TRBV7-3 and TRBJ2-3, the complete variable domain reads GAGVSQTPSNKVTEKGKYVELRCDPISGHTALYWYRQSLGQGPEFLIYFQGTGAADDSGLPNDRFFAVRPEGSVSTLKIQRTERGDSAVYLCASSLAGGPTDTQYFGPGTRLTVL.

V is TRBV7-9 and J is TRBJ1-2; 7 nucleotides agree with TRBD1. Germline V CDR1 and CDR2: SEHNR, FQNEAQ (reference sequence). Trimming cost V 5 bases and J 5 bases; bases outside gene matches: 14. The CDR3 is 16 residues long. Here the CDR3 reads CASSLLQGGGRYGYTF. CDR3 in DNA: TGTGCCAGCAGCCTCCTTCAGGGGGGCGGAAGGTATGGCTACACCTTC.

The chain employs TRBV2 and TRBJ2-3; D is uncertain. Trimming removed 7 bases at V and 3 bases at J, with 8 bases between. This CDR3 contains 12 residues. Germline loops: CDR1 SNHLY, CDR2 FYNNEI. The CDR3 DNA follows: TGTGCCAGCAATACGAGAACAGATACGCAGTATTTT. Translation: CASNTRTDTQYF.

The chain recombines TRBV29-1 with TRBJ1-1; 9 bases match TRBD1. Germline V gives CDR1 SQVTM, CDR2 ANQGSEA. The junction had 5 bases not matched to a gene; V was cut back by 6 bases and J by 6 bases. The CDR3 totals 12 residues. CDR3 coding DNA: TGCAGCGTAAAAACAGGGGGCCCTGAAGCTTTCTTT. Its translation is CSVKTGGPEAFF. Variable domain in full (rest from reference TRBV29-1 and TRBJ1-1): SAVISQKPSRDICQRGTSLTIQCQVDSQVTMMFWYRQQPGQSLTLIATANQGSEATYESGFVIDKFPISRPNLTFSTLTVSNMSPEDSSIYLCSVKTGGPEAFFGQGTRLTVV.

V is TRBV6-2 or TRBV6-3 and J is TRBJ1-6, with 9 bases lining up with TRBD1. V trimming: 6 bases; J trimming: 9 bases; junction bases outside the gene matches: 9. The CDR3 loop spans 15 amino acids. The germline gives CDR1 MNHEY, CDR2 SVGEGT. The CDR3 loop reads CASSLTGQGRSPLHF. In DNA form, the CDR3 reads TGTGCCAGCAGCCTCACGGGACAGGGACGTTCACCCCTCCACTTT.

The chain links TRBV18 to TRBJ2-7, with 9 bases fitting TRBD2. The junction had 7 bases not matched to a gene; V was cut back by 5 bases and J by 5 bases. Germline CDR1 KGHSH, CDR2 LQKENI. This CDR3 contains 14 residues. The CDR3 here is CASSASGGSHEQYF. The CDR3 region has the DNA TGTGCCAGCTCAGCCAGCGGGGGGTCTCACGAGCAGTACTTC.

V and J are TRBV24-1 and TRBJ2-5, with 14 bases identical to TRBD2. V was pared by 4 bases and J by 5 bases, with 8 bases of the junction left unmatched. The CDR3 has 17 residues. CDR1 and CDR2 from the germline V gene are KGHDR and SFDVKD. The CDR3 DNA is TGTGCCACCAGTGACCCGGGACTAGCGGGGGTGGTTGAGACCCAGTACTTC. This codes for CATSDPGLAGVVETQYF.